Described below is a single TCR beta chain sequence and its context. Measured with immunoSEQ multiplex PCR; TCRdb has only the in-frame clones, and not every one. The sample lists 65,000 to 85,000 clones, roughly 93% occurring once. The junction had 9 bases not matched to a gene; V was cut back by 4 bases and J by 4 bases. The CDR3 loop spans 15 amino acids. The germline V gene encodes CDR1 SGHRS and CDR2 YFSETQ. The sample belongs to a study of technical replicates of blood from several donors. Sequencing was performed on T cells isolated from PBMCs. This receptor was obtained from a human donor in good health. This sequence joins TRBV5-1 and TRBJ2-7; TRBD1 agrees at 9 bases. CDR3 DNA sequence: TGCGCCAGCAGCACATCCGGGACAGGGATTTACGAGCAGTACTTC. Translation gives CASSTSGTGIYEQYF. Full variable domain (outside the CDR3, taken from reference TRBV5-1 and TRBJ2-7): KAGVTQTPRYLIKTRGQQVTLSCSPISGHRSVSWYQQTPGQGLQFLFEYFSETQRNKGNFPGRFSGRQFSNSRSEMNVSTLELGDSALYLCASSTSGTGIYEQYFGPGTRLTVT.